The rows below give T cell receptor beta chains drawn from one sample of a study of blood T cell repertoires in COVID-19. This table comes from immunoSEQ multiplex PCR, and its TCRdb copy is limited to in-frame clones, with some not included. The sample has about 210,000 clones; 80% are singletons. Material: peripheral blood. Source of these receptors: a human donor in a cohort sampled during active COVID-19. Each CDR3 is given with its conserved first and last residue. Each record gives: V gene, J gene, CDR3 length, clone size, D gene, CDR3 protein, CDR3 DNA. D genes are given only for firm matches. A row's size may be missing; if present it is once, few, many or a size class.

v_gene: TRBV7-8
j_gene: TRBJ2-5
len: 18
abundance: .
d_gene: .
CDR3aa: CASSPPSLAELYQETQYF
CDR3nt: TGTGCCAGCAGCCCCCCCTCACTAGCCGAGTTGTACCAAGAGACCCAGTACTTC

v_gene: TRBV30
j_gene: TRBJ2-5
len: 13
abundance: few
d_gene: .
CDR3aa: CAWSVQAGETQYF
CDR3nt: TGTGCCTGGAGTGTACAGGCGGGGGAGACCCAGTACTTC

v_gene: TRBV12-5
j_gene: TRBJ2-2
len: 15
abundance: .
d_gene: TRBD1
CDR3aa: CASGEGTGSPGELFF
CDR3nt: TGTGCTAGTGGCGAGGGGACAGGGAGTCCCGGGGAGCTGTTTTTT

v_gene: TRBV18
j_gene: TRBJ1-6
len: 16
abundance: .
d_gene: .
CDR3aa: CASSPLRASFNSPLHF
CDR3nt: TGTGCCAGCTCCCCACTTAGAGCGTCCTTTAATTCACCCCTCCACTTT

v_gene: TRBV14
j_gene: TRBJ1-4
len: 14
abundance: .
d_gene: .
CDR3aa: CASSRLTTNEKLFF
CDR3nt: TGTGCCAGCAGCCGGCTGACAACTAATGAAAAACTGTTTTTT

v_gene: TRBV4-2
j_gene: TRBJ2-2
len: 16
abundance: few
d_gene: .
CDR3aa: CASSQVSGLGTGELFF
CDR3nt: TGTGCCAGCAGCCAAGTGTCAGGGTTGGGCACCGGGGAGCTGTTTTTT

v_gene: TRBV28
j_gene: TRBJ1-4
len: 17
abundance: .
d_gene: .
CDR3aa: CASSFGGGETTNEKLFF
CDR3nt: TGTGCCAGCAGTTTTGGAGGGGGGGAAACAACTAATGAAAAACTGTTTTTT

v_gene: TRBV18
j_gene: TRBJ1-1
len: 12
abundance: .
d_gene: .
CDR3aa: CASSRQESEAFF
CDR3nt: TGTGCCAGCTCACGACAGGAATCTGAAGCTTTCTTT

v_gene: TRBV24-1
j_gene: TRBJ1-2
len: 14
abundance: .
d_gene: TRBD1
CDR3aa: CATSDPTGVHGYTF
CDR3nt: TGTGCCACCAGTGATCCGACAGGGGTCCATGGCTACACCTTC

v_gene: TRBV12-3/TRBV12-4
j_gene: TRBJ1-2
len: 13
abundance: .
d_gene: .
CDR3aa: CASSLGVNYGYTF
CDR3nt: TGTGCCAGCAGTTTGGGAGTAAACTATGGCTACACCTTC

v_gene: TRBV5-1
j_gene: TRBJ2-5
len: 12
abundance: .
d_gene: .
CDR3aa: CASSLDRETQYF
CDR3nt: TGCGCCAGCAGCTTGGATCGGGAGACCCAGTACTTC

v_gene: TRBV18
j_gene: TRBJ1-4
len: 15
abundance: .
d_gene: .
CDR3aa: CASSPTGAANEKLFF
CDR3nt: TGTGCCAGCTCACCAACAGGAGCCGCTAATGAAAAACTGTTTTTT

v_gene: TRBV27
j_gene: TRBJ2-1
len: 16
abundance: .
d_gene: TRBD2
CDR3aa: CASSRLAGGSYNEQFF
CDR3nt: TGTGCCAGCAGCCGACTAGCGGGAGGGTCCTACAATGAGCAGTTCTTC

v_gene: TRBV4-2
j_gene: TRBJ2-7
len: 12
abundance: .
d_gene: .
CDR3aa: CASSQSGGEQYF
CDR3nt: TGTGCCAGCAGCCAATCAGGTGGGGAGCAGTACTTC

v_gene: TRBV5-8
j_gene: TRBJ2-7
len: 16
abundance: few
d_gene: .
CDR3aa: CASSLGSGIPSYEQYF
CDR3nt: TGTGCCAGCAGCTTGGGTAGCGGCATCCCCTCCTACGAGCAGTACTTC

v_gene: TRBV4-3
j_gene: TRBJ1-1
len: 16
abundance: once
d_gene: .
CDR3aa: CASSQELDTVNTEAFF
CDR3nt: TGCGCCAGCAGCCAAGAACTCGACACTGTGAACACTGAAGCTTTCTTT

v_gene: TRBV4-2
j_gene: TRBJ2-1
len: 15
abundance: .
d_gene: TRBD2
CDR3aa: CASSQDLGLVGEQFF
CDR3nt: TGTGCCAGCAGCCAAGATCTTGGACTAGTGGGTGAGCAGTTCTTC

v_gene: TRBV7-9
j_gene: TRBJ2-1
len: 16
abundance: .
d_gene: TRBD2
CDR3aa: CASSYLAVSSYNEQFF
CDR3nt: TGTGCCAGCAGCTACCTAGCGGTCAGCTCCTACAATGAGCAGTTCTTC

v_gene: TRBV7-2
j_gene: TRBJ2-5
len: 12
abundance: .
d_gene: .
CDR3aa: CASSATTETQYF
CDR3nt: TGTGCCAGCAGTGCGACGACTGAGACCCAGTACTTC

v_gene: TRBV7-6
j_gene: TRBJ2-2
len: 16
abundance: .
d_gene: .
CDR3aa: CASSLVVRAMPGELFF
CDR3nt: TGTGCCAGCAGCTTAGTAGTCAGGGCAATGCCCGGGGAGCTGTTTTTT

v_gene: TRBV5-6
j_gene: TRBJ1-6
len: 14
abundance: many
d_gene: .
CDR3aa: CATTMSSYNSPLHF
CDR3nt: TGTGCCACCACCATGAGCTCCTATAATTCACCCCTCCACTTT

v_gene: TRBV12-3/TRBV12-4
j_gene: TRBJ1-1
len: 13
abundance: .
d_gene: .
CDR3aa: CASSFNSSPEAFF
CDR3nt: TGTGCCAGCAGTTTCAATTCTAGCCCTGAAGCTTTCTTT

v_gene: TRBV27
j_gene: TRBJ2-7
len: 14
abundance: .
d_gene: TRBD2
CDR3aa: CASSWTSGSGEQYF
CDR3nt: TGTGCCAGCAGCTGGACTAGCGGGTCGGGCGAGCAGTACTTC

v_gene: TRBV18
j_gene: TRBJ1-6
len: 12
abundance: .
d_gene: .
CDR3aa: CASSPGESPLHF
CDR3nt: TGTGCCAGCTCACCCGGTGAATCACCCCTCCACTTT

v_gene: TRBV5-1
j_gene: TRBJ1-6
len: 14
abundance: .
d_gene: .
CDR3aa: CASSLSGDNSPLHF
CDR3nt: TGCGCCAGCAGCTTGTCAGGGGATAATTCACCCCTCCACTTT

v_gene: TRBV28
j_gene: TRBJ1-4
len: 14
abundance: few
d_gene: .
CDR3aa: CASSSSRGEEKLFF
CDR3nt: TGTGCCAGCAGTTCGTCCAGGGGCGAGGAAAAACTGTTTTTT

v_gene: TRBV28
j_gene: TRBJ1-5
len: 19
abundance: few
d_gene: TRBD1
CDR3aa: CASSLPITLLDRGRQPQHF
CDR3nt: TGTGCCAGCAGTTTACCGATCACCCTCTTGGACAGGGGGAGGCAGCCCCAGCATTTT

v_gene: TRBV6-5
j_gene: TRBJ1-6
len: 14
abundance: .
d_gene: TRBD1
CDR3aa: CASILTPGGSPLHF
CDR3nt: TGTGCCAGCATTCTTACCCCAGGGGGTTCACCCCTCCACTTT

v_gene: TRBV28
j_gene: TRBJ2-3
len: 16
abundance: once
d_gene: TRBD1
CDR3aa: CASSYRGRTRGDTQYF
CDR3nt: TGTGCCAGCAGCTACAGGGGGAGGACGCGGGGAGATACGCAGTATTTT

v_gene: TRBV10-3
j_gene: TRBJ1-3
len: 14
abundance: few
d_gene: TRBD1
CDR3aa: CAISWTDRVNTIYF
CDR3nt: TGTGCCATCAGTTGGACGGACAGGGTAAACACCATATATTTT

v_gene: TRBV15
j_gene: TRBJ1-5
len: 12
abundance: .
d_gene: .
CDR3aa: CATSGVNQPQHF
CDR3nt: TGTGCCACCAGCGGAGTAAATCAGCCCCAGCATTTT

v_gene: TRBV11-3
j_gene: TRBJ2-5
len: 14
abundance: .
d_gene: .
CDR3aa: CASSLGAEQETQYF
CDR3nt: TGTGCCAGCAGCTTAGGGGCAGAGCAAGAGACCCAGTACTTC

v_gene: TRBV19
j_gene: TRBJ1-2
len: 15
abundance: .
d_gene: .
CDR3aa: CAALERTAINYGYTF
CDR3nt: TGTGCCGCTCTGGAAAGGACAGCGATTAACTATGGCTACACCTTC

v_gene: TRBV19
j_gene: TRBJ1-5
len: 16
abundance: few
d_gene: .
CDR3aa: CASSVLLGGSNQPQHF
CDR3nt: TGTGCCAGTAGTGTGCTGCTGGGCGGGAGCAATCAGCCCCAGCATTTT

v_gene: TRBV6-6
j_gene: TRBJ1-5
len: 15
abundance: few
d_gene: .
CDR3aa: CASSYRETSNQPQHF
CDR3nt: TGTGCCAGTTCCTACAGGGAAACCAGCAATCAGCCCCAGCATTTT

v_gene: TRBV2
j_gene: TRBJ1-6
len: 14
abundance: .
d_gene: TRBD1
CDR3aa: CASSKGTGGPPLHF
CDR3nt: TGTGCCAGCTCCAAGGGGACAGGGGGCCCACCCCTCCACTTT

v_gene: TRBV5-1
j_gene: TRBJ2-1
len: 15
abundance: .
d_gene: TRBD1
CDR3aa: CASSEDRAPYNEQFF
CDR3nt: TGCGCCAGCAGCGAAGACAGGGCACCATACAATGAGCAGTTCTTC

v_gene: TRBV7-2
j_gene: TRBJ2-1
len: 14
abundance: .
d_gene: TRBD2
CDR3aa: CASSSSSGRNEQFF
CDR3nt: TGTGCCAGCAGCTCTTCTAGCGGGAGGAATGAGCAGTTCTTC

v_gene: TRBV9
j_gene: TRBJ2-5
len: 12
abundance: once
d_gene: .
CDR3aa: CASSAGSETQYF
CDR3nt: TGTGCCAGCAGCGCGGGATCGGAGACCCAGTACTTC

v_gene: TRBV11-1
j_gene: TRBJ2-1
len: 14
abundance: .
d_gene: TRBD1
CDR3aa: CASSWTGGLSEQFF
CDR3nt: TGTGCCAGCAGCTGGACAGGGGGTCTCAGTGAGCAGTTCTTC

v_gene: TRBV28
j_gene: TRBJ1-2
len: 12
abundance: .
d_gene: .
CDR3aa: CASRQATYGYTF
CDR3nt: TGTGCCAGCAGACAGGCTACCTATGGCTACACCTTC